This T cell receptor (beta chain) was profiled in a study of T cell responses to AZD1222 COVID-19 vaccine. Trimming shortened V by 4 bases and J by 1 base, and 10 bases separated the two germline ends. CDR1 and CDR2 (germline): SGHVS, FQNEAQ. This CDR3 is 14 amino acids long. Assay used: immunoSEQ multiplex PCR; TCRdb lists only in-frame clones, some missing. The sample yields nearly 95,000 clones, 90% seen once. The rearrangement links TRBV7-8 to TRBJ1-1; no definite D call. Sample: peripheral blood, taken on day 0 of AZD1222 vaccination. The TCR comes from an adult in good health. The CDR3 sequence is CASSSLAGNTEAFF. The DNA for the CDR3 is TGTGCCAGCAGCTCCCTGGCGGGGAACACTGAAGCTTTCTTT.